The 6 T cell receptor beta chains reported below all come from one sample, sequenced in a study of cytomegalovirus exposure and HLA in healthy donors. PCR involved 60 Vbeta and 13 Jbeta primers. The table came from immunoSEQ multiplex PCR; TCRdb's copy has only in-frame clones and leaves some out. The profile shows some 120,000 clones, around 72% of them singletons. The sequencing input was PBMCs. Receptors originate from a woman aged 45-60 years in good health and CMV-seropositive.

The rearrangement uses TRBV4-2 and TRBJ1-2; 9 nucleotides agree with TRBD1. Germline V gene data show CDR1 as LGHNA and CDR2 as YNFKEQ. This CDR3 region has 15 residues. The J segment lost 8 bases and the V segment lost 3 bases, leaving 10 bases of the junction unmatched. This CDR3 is CASSQGPGQGAGYTF. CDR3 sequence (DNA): TGTGCCAGCAGCCAGGGGCCGGGACAGGGAGCAGGCTACACCTTC.

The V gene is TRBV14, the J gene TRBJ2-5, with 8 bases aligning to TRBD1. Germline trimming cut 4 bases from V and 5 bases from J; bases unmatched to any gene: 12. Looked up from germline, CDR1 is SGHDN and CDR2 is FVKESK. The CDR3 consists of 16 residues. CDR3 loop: CASSRQGIWGDETQYF. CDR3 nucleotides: TGTGCCAGCAGCCGACAGGGGATATGGGGCGACGAGACCCAGTACTTC.

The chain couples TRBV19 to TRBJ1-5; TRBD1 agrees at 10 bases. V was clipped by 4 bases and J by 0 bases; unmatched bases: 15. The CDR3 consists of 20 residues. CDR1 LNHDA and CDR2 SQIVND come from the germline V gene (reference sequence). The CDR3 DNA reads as TGTGCCAGTAGTACCTTGGGGGGGGACAGGGGAAGCTATAGCAATCAGCCCCAGCATTTT. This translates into CASSTLGGDRGSYSNQPQHF.

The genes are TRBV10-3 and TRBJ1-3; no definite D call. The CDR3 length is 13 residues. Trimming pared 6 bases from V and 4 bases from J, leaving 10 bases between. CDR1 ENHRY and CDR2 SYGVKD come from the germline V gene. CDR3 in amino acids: CAISRDRGNTIYF. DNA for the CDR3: TGTGCCATCAGCCGGGATCGGGGAAACACCATATATTTT.

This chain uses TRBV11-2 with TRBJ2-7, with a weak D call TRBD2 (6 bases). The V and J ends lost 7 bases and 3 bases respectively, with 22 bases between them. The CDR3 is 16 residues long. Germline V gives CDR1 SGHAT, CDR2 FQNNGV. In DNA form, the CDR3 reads TGTGCCAGCACCCCCAAGCCGGCTAGCGTAATCTACGAGCAGTACTTC. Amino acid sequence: CASTPKPASVIYEQYF.

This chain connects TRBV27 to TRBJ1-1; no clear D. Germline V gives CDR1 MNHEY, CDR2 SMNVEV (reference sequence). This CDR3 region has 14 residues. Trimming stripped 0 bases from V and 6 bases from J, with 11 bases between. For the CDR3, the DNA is TGTGCCAGCAGTTTATCCTTCGGAGGCCCTGAAGCTTTCTTT. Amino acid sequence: CASSLSFGGPEAFF.